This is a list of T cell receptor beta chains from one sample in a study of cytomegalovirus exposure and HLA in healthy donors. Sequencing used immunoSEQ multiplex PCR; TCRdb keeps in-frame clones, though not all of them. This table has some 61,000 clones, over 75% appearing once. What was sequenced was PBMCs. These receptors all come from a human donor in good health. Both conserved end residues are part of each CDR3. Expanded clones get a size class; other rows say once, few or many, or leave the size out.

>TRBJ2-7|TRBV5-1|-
CASSLGLAGVFEQYF
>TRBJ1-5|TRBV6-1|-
CASTEGSYSNQPQHF
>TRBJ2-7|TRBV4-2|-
CASSPEVTSGGAYEQYF
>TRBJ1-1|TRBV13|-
CASSLTGDENTEAFF
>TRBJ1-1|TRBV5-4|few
CASSFDRGITEAFF
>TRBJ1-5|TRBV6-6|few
CASTEGALGNQPQHF
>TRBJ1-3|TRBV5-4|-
CASSLDSGSGNTIYF
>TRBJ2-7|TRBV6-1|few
CASSESWGTLYEQYF
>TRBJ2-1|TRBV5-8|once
CASSYLRDRGLISYNEQFF
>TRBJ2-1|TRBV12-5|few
CASGSSLSVNEQFF
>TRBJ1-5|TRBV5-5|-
CASSLSETGLYSNQPQHF